The sequence of this T cell receptor beta chain was determined in a study of cytomegalovirus exposure and HLA in healthy donors (dated by TCRdb to about 2017). With regard to the full study: According to a later analysis, the 120 or so validation repertoires were produced on the same platform as the approximately 600 repertoires of the first cohort. The study was designed to test whether signatures of past pathogen exposure could be identified by cataloging public T cell receptors. Along with the approximately 620-subject first cohort, a separate validation cohort of some 130 different subjects was used. The study combined high-throughput TCR immunosequencing, statistical association of individual TCRs with disease status, and machine learning to predict cytomegalovirus infection status. What the research found in general, with its limitations: The classifier was reported to diagnose cytomegalovirus status with high specificity and sensitivity in both the original and validation cohorts. While some public TCRs were present in many individuals, most TCR sequences turned up only very rarely across donors. In the study, 150 to 200 TCR beta chains were listed as associated with cytomegalovirus. In vitro tests confirmed that three of the cytomegalovirus-associated TCR beta chains recognize cytomegalovirus antigens. Of the cluster scores, 90% to 95% were above 0 in a later analysis, which found that TCRs clustered in the first cohort also tended to co-occur in the 120 or so validation repertoires. It was suggested by the authors that the approach could potentially be generalized to other disease states and immunological phenotypes. All 120 or so repertoires were used to score co-occurrence in the validation cohort in a later analysis, because that analysis had no HLA typing for the cohort.

Separate from the roughly 700-subject first cohort, the validation cohort of 120 subjects was the group to which the donors belonged. Note on this clone: Which antigen it targets is not known. The input lacks base qualities; no much larger clone sits a single base away.

Here V drops 2 bases and J drops 4 bases, and the junction holds 6 bases not matched to any gene. From cysteine to phenylalanine, the CDR3 is 15 amino acids long. The retained sequence is limited to the CDR3, 45 bases, with the frame set at the first base. CDR1 and CDR2, per the germline V gene, are MRHNA and SNTAGT. Library generation was performed with the immunoSEQ multiplex PCR assay. For the original study's pipeline: A statistical classification framework was developed to diagnose cytomegalovirus status using the catalog of TCR beta chain sequences. This is the immuneACCESS table as TCRdb keeps it, with only in-frame sequences that have V and J called. A part of the clones is gone; compared with another copy, unresolved V genes explain less than half, and the rest is unexplained. The V and J calls and the clone size are those of that table, but D and trimming were determined from the DNA. Here the sample has 65,000 to 75,000 clones; roughly 93% occur a single time. The ten most abundant clones make up 3.2% of the sample.

Sequencing was carried out using PBMCs. This clonotype originated in a woman aged 18-29 years in good health and CMV-seropositive. The sequence links TRBV6-4 to TRBJ1-2; a stretch of 8 junction bases matches TRBD1. CDR3 reads: CASSDEPGGSYGYTF. The DNA sequence is TGTGCCAGCAGTGACGAACCAGGGGGCTCCTATGGCTACACCTTC.